The next 8 T cell receptor beta chains were all read from a single sample in a study of blood T cell repertoires in COVID-19. Produced via immunoSEQ multiplex PCR; TCRdb's table is partial and in-frame only. The sample holds approximately 250,000 clones, 80% to 90% seen once. Sequencing was carried out using peripheral blood. Every receptor here comes from a woman aged 65 to 85 with COVID-19, enrolled during active disease.

V gene TRBV7-3 combines with J gene TRBJ2-1, with 14 bases fitting TRBD2. The length of the CDR3 is 18 residues. The J segment lost 1 base and the V segment lost 7 bases, leaving 9 bases of the junction unmatched. The germline gives CDR1 SGHTA, CDR2 FQGTGA. The CDR3 DNA follows: TGTGCCAGCACCGGGGGACTAGCGGGAGTTTTTTCCTACAATGAGCAGTTCTTC. Protein product: CASTGGLAGVFSYNEQFF.

This clone was seen only once. The chain employs TRBV5-6 and TRBJ2-7; 16 bases are shared with TRBD2. This CDR3 region has 17 residues. CDR1 is SGHDT, CDR2 YYEEEE, per germline. V shed 4 bases, J shed 6 bases, and the junction held 10 bases outside the gene matches. The CDR3 DNA is TGTGCCAGCAGCGCCGCCGGGACTAGCGGGAGGGCCGGCGAGCAGTACTTC. Its translation: CASSAAGTSGRAGEQYF.

The CDR3 DNA follows: TGTGCCAGCATGGGCAGGGGGCGAGGACAGCCCCAGCATTTT. Translated, it gives CASMGRGRGQPQHF. The chain joins TRBV2 to TRBJ1-5, with TRBD1 matching 8 bases. V was pared by 7 bases and J by 7 bases, with 9 bases of the junction left unmatched. The CDR3 consists of 14 residues. Germline CDR1 reads SNHLY; CDR2 reads FYNNEI.

This clone came up once. This rearrangement joins TRBV23-1 to TRBJ2-7, with 7 bases identical to TRBD1. TRBV23-1 has ORF status, its function being uncertain. This CDR3 contains 16 residues. Trimming cost V 4 bases and J 3 bases; bases outside gene matches: 12. The CDR3 protein is CASSPFRDRDSYEQYF. In DNA, the CDR3 is TGCGCCAGCAGTCCCTTCCGGGACAGAGACAGCTACGAGCAGTACTTC.

The chain has TRBV20-1 and TRBJ2-1; D uncertain. V shed 6 bases and J shed 2 bases, with 5 bases lying between them. Germline CDR1 reads DFQATT; CDR2 reads SNEGSKA (reference sequence). The CDR3 has 11 residues. The CDR3 spells CSAPAYNEQFF. The CDR3 bases are TGCAGTGCCCCGGCCTACAATGAGCAGTTCTTC.

CDR3 residues: CASSGENRDRGGHEQYF. In DNA form, the CDR3 reads TGTGCCAGCAGTGGAGAAAACCGGGACAGGGGTGGGCACGAGCAGTACTTC. The J gene is TRBJ2-7, the V gene TRBV25-1; TRBD1 matches 10 bases. The CDR3 has 17 amino acids. Looked up from germline, CDR1 is MGHDK and CDR2 is SYGVNS. J was trimmed by 5 bases and V by 4 bases; bases with no gene match: 14.

The chain employs TRBV5-6 and TRBJ1-2, with 9 bases aligning to TRBD1. The CDR3 sequence is 14 residues long. Looked up from germline, CDR1 is SGHDT and CDR2 is YYEEEE. V lost 2 bases and J lost 5; bases outside the gene matches: 4. Written as DNA, the CDR3 is TGTGCCAGCAGCTTATTCGACAGGGGGTATGGCTACACCTTC. It codes for CASSLFDRGYGYTF.

The chain employs TRBV7-2 and TRBJ2-3, with D maybe TRBD1 (6 bases). The V and J ends lost 11 bases and 5 bases respectively, with 20 bases between them. CDR1 and CDR2 (germline): SGHTA, FQGNSA. The length of the CDR3 is 14 residues. In nucleotides, the CDR3 is TGTGCCTCCAGACCGGGACACCCTGGAGATACGCAGTATTTT. Translating gives CASRPGHPGDTQYF.